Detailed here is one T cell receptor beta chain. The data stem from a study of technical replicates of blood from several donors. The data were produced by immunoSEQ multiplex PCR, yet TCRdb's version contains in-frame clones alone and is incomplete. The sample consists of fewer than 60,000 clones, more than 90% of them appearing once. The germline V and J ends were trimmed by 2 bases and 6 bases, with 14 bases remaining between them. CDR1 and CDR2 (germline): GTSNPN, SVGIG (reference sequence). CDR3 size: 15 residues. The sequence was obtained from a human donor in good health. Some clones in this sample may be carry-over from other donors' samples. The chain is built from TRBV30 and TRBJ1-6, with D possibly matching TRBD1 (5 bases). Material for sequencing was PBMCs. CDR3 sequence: CAWSTPGDFNSPLHF. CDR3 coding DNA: TGTGCCTGGAGTACCCCCGGGGACTTTAATTCACCCCTCCACTTT.